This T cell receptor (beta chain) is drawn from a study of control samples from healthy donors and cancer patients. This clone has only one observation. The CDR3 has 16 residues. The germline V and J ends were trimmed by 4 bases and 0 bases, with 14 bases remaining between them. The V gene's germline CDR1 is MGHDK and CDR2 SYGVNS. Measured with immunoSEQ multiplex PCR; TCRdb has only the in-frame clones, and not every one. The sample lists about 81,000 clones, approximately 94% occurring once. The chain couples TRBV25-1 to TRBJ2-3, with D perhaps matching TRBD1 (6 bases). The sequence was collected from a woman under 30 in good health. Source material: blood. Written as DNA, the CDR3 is TGTGCCAGCAGTGTTACAGGGTTATCTAGCACAGATACGCAGTATTTT. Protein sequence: CASSVTGLSSTDTQYF.